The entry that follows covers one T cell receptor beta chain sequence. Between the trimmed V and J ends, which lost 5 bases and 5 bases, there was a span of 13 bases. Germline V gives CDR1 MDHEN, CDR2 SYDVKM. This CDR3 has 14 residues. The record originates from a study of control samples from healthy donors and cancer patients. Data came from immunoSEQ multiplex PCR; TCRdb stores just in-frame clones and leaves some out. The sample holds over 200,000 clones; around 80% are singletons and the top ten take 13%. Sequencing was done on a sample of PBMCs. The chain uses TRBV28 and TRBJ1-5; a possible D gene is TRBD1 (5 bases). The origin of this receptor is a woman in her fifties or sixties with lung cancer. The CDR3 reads CASSGHAHDQPQHF. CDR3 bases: TGTGCCAGCAGTGGACACGCGCACGATCAGCCCCAGCATTTT.